This T cell receptor beta chain emerged from a study of Ad26.COV2.S vaccination and SARS-CoV-2 variants. Described treatment: around 19 received Ad26.COV2.S at low or high dose, single or two shots; roughly five received placebo; per-sample allocation not given. Samples analyzed were those drawn on day 63 after the first vaccine or placebo injection. The CDR3 is 13 amino acids. Trimming cost V 7 bases and J 0 bases, with 13 bases left between them. Germline V CDR1 and CDR2: GTSNPN, SVGIG (reference sequence). The protocol was immunoSEQ multiplex PCR, while the TCRdb copy is restricted to in-frame clones and leaves out a portion. The table shows roughly 510,000 clones, with around 85% occurring only once.

The chain joins TRBV30 to TRBJ2-7; D is possibly TRBD1 (5 bases). Sample: peripheral blood, taken in a trial of Ad26.COV2.S vaccine versus placebo. The TCR was taken from a person aged 18-60 years who received the Ad26.COV2.S COVID-19 vaccine or a placebo. The CDR3 bases are TGTGCCTTACACAGGTCCCTCTCCTACGAGCAGTACTTC. Its protein product is CALHRSLSYEQYF.